This entry is about one TCR beta chain. What it binds is unknown. Germline V lookup: CDR1 MDHEN, CDR2 SYDVKM. V dropped 6 bases and J dropped 6 bases, with 22 bases sitting between them. This CDR3 is 16 amino acids long. Second-dose schedules of about 4 or about 12 weeks were combined. This specimen comes from a study of T cell responses to AZD1222 COVID-19 vaccine. TCRdb's copy holds only in-frame clones and misses some; the assay was immunoSEQ multiplex PCR. The table includes 25,000 to 30,000 clones, approximately 90% detected once. Whole-study findings and limits: The study reported that nearly half of spike-specific TCRs target unmutated variant regions. Donors in the cohort were predominantly white British and more often female, and clonal diversity was possibly underestimated. Seropositivity was recorded at baseline in only a handful of AZD1222 recipients.

J is TRBJ2-3 and V is TRBV28; perhaps D is TRBD1 or TRBD2 (6 bases each). Source: peripheral blood, taken 28 days after the second AZD1222 dose. This sequence was found in an adult who received the AZD1222 COVID-19 vaccine. The CDR3 sequence: CASSSPGAGNPDTQYF. DNA of the CDR3: TGTGCCAGCAGCTCCCCGGGGGCGGGGAACCCCGATACGCAGTATTTT.